These T cell receptor beta chains were read from a single sample in a study of T cell changes during pregnancy in multiple sclerosis. TCRdb's copy holds only in-frame clones and misses some; the assay was immunoSEQ multiplex PCR. The data contain just under 65,000 clones, 90% to 97% of them seen just once; the ten biggest clones take up 2% to 3%. The starting material was CD8+ T cells from peripheral blood mononuclear cells, obtained after pregnancy. All receptors come from a female donor with multiple sclerosis, enrolled in a pregnancy study. Both conserved end residues are part of each CDR3. A D gene is named only where the DNA matches it firmly. Only part of the rows carry a size: once, few, many, or a class if the clone is expanded.

NA TRBJ1-5 NA TRBV28 TGTGCCAGCAGTTTAGAGGCGGGCTTGGATCAGCCCCAGCATTTT CASSLEAGLDQPQHF
NA TRBJ1-5 NA TRBV28 TGTGCCAGCAGTCCTTGGGGAGGGGTGGGCAATCAGCCCCAGCATTTT CASSPWGGVGNQPQHF
TRBD2 TRBJ2-1 NA TRBV7-2 TGTGCCAGCAGCGCAACTAGCGGGAGGCTTAATGAGCAGTTCTTC CASSATSGRLNEQFF
TRBD2 TRBJ2-1 NA TRBV11-2 TGTGCCAGCAGCCCAATACTAGCGGGAGCTTACAATGAGCAGTTCTTC CASSPILAGAYNEQFF
NA TRBJ1-2 NA TRBV7-9 TGTGCCAGCAGCTTTGAGGGGGTTGATGGCTACACCTTC CASSFEGVDGYTF
NA TRBJ1-4 few TRBV5-3 TGTGCCAGAAGCTTAAGGGGCGGAACAACTAATGAAAAACTGTTTTTT CARSLRGGTTNEKLFF
TRBD1 TRBJ2-7 NA TRBV13 TGTGCCAGCAGCTTAGGCCCGGGACAGAGCTACGAGCAGTACTTC CASSLGPGQSYEQYF
TRBD1 TRBJ2-7 NA TRBV19 TGTGCCAGTAGTCGGACAGGTAACGAGCAGTACTTC CASSRTGNEQYF
TRBD1 TRBJ2-7 NA TRBV2 TGTGCCAGCAGGTCCGGGACAGGGAACGAGCAGTACTTC CASRSGTGNEQYF
NA TRBJ2-1 NA TRBV4-3 TGCGCCAGCAGCCAGAGGGGGAATGAGCAGTTCTTC CASSQRGNEQFF
NA TRBJ2-3 once TRBV5-1 TGCGCCAGCAGCTTAGGGCGATCCGGGGCAGATACGCAGTATTTT CASSLGRSGADTQYF
NA TRBJ2-6 NA TRBV6-1 TGTGCCAGCAGTGAGGGGTCAGGGGCTGGGGCCAACGTCCTGACTTTC CASSEGSGAGANVLTF
TRBD2 TRBJ2-7 few TRBV7-9 TGTGCCAGCAGCCAGACTAGCGGGAGCTCCTACGAGCAGTACTTC CASSQTSGSSYEQYF
TRBD2 TRBJ2-7 NA TRBV6-5 TGTGCCAGCAGGGGGGGGAGCTCCTACGAGCAGTACTTC CASRGGSSYEQYF
NA TRBJ2-5 NA TRBV2 TGTGCCATCAACCTCGGGGAGACCCAGTACTTC CAINLGETQYF
NA TRBJ2-1 NA TRBV5-6 TGTGCCAGCAGCTTGGGGGTGGGCGAGCAGTTCTTC CASSLGVGEQFF
NA TRBJ1-1 NA TRBV7-9 TGTGCCAGCAGCCCGGGTCCGGGGGGGACTGAAGCTTTCTTT CASSPGPGGTEAFF
TRBD2 TRBJ2-7 NA TRBV4-1 TGCGCCAGCAGCCCTAGCGGGAGAGAGTACGAGCAGTACTTC CASSPSGREYEQYF
TRBD2 TRBJ2-1 once TRBV13 TGTGCCAGCAGCCCCCGGGGACTAGCGGGACATGAGCAGTTCTTC CASSPRGLAGHEQFF
TRBD1 TRBJ2-1 NA TRBV6-5 TGTGCCAGCAGCCTTGGGACAGGGCTGAATGAGCAGTTCTTC CASSLGTGLNEQFF
TRBD2 TRBJ2-1 NA TRBV7-3 TGTGCCAGCAGCTTAGGCGGGAGGGCCGTCGATGAGCAGTTCTTC CASSLGGRAVDEQFF
NA TRBJ2-6 NA TRBV19 TGTGCCAGTAGTATTTTGGAATTCGGGACACAGTTCTCTGGGGCCAACGTCCTGACTTTC CASSILEFGTQFSGANVLTF
NA TRBJ2-7 NA TRBV14 TGTGCCAGCAGCCAAGAACAACAAAAGCAGTACTTC CASSQEQQKQYF
NA TRBJ2-3 NA TRBV28 TGTGCCAGCAGTATTTATAGCGGAGATAGCACAGATACGCAGTATTTT CASSIYSGDSTDTQYF
NA TRBJ1-1 NA TRBV28 TGTGCCAGCAGTTTATTCGGGGCTGAAGCTTTCTTT CASSLFGAEAFF
TRBD1 TRBJ2-7 NA TRBV30 TGTGCCTGGGCCATCCCGGGACAGGTATCGAACGAGCAGTACTTC CAWAIPGQVSNEQYF
TRBD1 TRBJ2-3 NA TRBV7-9 TGTGCCAGCAGCTTAGCAGGGACAGGTGGGGCCGATACGCAGTATTTT CASSLAGTGGADTQYF
TRBD1 TRBJ2-7 NA TRBV7-8 TGTGCCAGCAAAGGGGGCCCCCACTACGAGCAGTACTTC CASKGGPHYEQYF
NA TRBJ2-7 NA TRBV15 TGTGCCACCAGCAGAGTCGGGAACGAGCAGTACTTC CATSRVGNEQYF
TRBD2 TRBJ2-3 once TRBV27 TGTGCCAGCAGTGCCCTTGGGAGCGGGAGGCCAAGTAGCACAGATACGCAGTATTTT CASSALGSGRPSSTDTQYF
NA TRBJ2-7 NA TRBV27 TGTGCCAGCAGTTCTGGCAAATACGAGCAGTACTTC CASSSGKYEQYF
TRBD2 TRBJ2-3 NA TRBV4-1 TGCGCCAGCAGCCAAGAACCCCTGACTAGCGGGGACACAGATACGCAGTATTTT CASSQEPLTSGDTDTQYF